These T cell receptor beta chains were read from a single sample in a study of T cells in Graves' hyperthyroidism and ophthalmopathy. TCRdb re-called the multiplex PCR reads through MiXCR, storing one row per CDR3 protein. The table lists approximately 510,000 distinct CDR3 sequences, less than 25% of them singletons. The specimen sequenced was blood. These TCRs come from a man in his late teens or twenties with Graves' hyperthyroidism. Each CDR3 is given with its conserved first and last residue. A D gene is named only where the DNA matches it firmly. Size values are once, few and many counts, or a class for expanded clones, and some rows have none.

DNA,CDR3,D,V,J,size
TGTGCCAGCAGCCAAGAGGACCGAGGGATCGGAGGCACTGAAGCTTTCTTT,CASSQEDRGIGGTEAFF,-,TRBV3-1,TRBJ1-1,few
TGTGCCAGCAGTTATGGATATGGCTACACCTTC,CASSYGYGYTF,-,TRBV28,TRBJ1-2,many
TGTGCCAGCAGTAAGGGGGCGATCACCGGGGAGCTGTTTTTT,CASSKGAITGELFF,TRBD1,TRBV5-4,TRBJ2-2,-
TGTGCCAGCAGTTACTCGGAAGTGAGATCCTACGAGCAGTACTTC,CASSYSEVRSYEQYF,-,TRBV6-5,TRBJ2-7,-
TGTGCCAGCAGTCTCCGAGGGGCAGGGGAAGCTTTCTTT,CASSLRGAGEAFF,-,TRBV6-5,TRBJ1-1,many
TGTGCCAGCAGTCCGCGGACTAGCGGGAGTTGGATGGAGACCCAGTACTTC,CASSPRTSGSWMETQYF,TRBD2,TRBV27,TRBJ2-5,-
TGTGCCAGCAGCAAAGGGACAGGGGTTAGGAGTTACGAGCAGTACTTC,CASSKGTGVRSYEQYF,TRBD1,TRBV5-6,TRBJ2-7,-
TGCAGCGTTGGTAAGAACAGGGACCAGCCCCAGCATTTT,CSVGKNRDQPQHF,-,TRBV29-1,TRBJ1-5,many
TGTGCCAGCAGTGCAACCGGGATGAATTATCTGGGGGAGCTGTTTTTT,CASSATGMNYLGELFF,-,TRBV6-1,TRBJ2-2,few
TGCAGTGCTAGGGAGATCCGGGGGCTGAACACTGAAGCTTTCTTT,CSAREIRGLNTEAFF,-,TRBV20-1,TRBJ1-1,-
TGCAGTGCTAGTCGAGACAGGGGCCCTGATCAGCCCCAGCATTTT,CSASRDRGPDQPQHF,TRBD1,TRBV20-1,TRBJ1-5,-
TGTGCCAGCAGTTTCTCGGGACAGGGCTTCTACGAGCAGTACTTC,CASSFSGQGFYEQYF,TRBD1,TRBV27,TRBJ2-7,few
TGCAGTGCTCTCGGACAGGGGACAGGCGAGCAGTACTTC,CSALGQGTGEQYF,TRBD1,TRBV20-1,TRBJ2-7,many
TGTGCCAGCAGCGCCGGGACCGGGGGGAGAGAAGCTTTCTTT,CASSAGTGGREAFF,-,TRBV12-3/TRBV12-4,TRBJ1-1,once
TGCGCCAGCAGCTTGGCCGGACCGGGAGTTGATGGCTACACCTTC,CASSLAGPGVDGYTF,-,TRBV5-1,TRBJ1-2,many
TGTGCCAGCAGTCAAGGGACAGAAAAAGCTAATGGCTACACCTTC,CASSQGTEKANGYTF,TRBD1,TRBV12-3/TRBV12-4,TRBJ1-2,many
TGTGCCTGGAGGGACGCCACGCGCTCGGGAGGCTACACCTTC,CAWRDATRSGGYTF,-,TRBV30,TRBJ1-2,many
TGTGCCAGCAGCCCTCCGGACGGGGAAACCGGGGAGCTGTTTTTT,CASSPPDGETGELFF,-,TRBV9,TRBJ2-2,-
TGTGCCAGCAGTGCCGGGGGGGACTCCTACGAGCAGTACTTC,CASSAGGDSYEQYF,TRBD2,TRBV2,TRBJ2-7,many
TGTGCCAGCACCCTCTCGGGTAACTATGGCTACACCTTC,CASTLSGNYGYTF,-,TRBV28,TRBJ1-2,once
TGCAGTGCTAGAGGATGGGGGGTGGGCGGCTACACCTTC,CSARGWGVGGYTF,-,TRBV20-1,TRBJ1-2,-
TGTGCCAGCAAGGGTGGCGCTGAAGCTTTCTTT,CASKGGAEAFF,-,TRBV28,TRBJ1-1,many
TGTGCTAGTGGACCAGGGGACTACGAGCAGTACTTC,CASGPGDYEQYF,-,TRBV12-5,TRBJ2-7,-
TGTGCCAGCAGCTCAATGGGAGGCTGGGGGAACACCGGGGAGCTGTTTTTT,CASSSMGGWGNTGELFF,-,TRBV28,TRBJ2-2,many
TGTGCCACCAGTCTGATGGGACAAGATTATGGCTACACCTTC,CATSLMGQDYGYTF,-,TRBV15,TRBJ1-2,many
TGTGCCAGCAGTCCGGGACAGGGGGCAAGTAATCAGCCCCAGCATTTT,CASSPGQGASNQPQHF,TRBD1,TRBV12-3/TRBV12-4,TRBJ1-5,many
TGTGCCAGCAGCCCCGACGGGGGGATTTCACCCCTCCACTTT,CASSPDGGISPLHF,-,TRBV7-2,TRBJ1-6,-
TGTGCCACCAGCGCCCGGACAGGGGGCGAACAGCCCCAGCATTTT,CATSARTGGEQPQHF,TRBD1,TRBV15,TRBJ1-5,many
TGCAGTGCTAGAGAGGGCGGCTACGAGCAGTACTTC,CSAREGGYEQYF,-,TRBV20-1,TRBJ2-7,many
TGTGCCAGCAGCTTATATGACAGGGGAACTGAAGCTTTCTTT,CASSLYDRGTEAFF,TRBD1,TRBV7-9,TRBJ1-1,-
TGTGCCAGCAGCCAAGCCCTCAGGACTACCAATACCCGAGCCAAAAACATTCAGTACTTC,CASSQALRTTNTRAKNIQYF,-,TRBV3-1,TRBJ2-4,few
TGTGCCAGCAGTGAAACGGGGGGCCGTCAGCCCCAGCATTTT,CASSETGGRQPQHF,-,TRBV2,TRBJ1-5,many
TGTGCCAGCAGCTCATCTGGATTGGACTTCTCCTACGAGCAGTACTTC,CASSSSGLDFSYEQYF,-,TRBV7-8,TRBJ2-7,many
TGTGCCAGCAGCCCCGCTAGGACATTCTCCTACGAGCAGTACTTC,CASSPARTFSYEQYF,-,TRBV12-3/TRBV12-4,TRBJ2-7,many
TGTGCCAGCAGCCAAGGTTTAGAAAAACTGTTTTTT,CASSQGLEKLFF,-,TRBV3-1,TRBJ1-4,-
TGTGCCAGCAGCCCCTTGAAAGGGAGTATTACAGCCAAAAACATTCAGTACTTC,CASSPLKGSITAKNIQYF,-,TRBV11-1,TRBJ2-4,-
TGCGCCAGCAGCCCCTCGGGACTAGCGGTCTCCTACGAGCAGTACTTC,CASSPSGLAVSYEQYF,TRBD2,TRBV5-1,TRBJ2-7,many
TGTGCCAGTAGTTGGACAGGGGGCAATCAGCCCCAGCATTTT,CASSWTGGNQPQHF,TRBD1,TRBV19,TRBJ1-5,many
TGTGCCAGCAGCCTCTGCAGCGGGGTCGCCGGGGAGACCCAGTACTTC,CASSLCSGVAGETQYF,TRBD2,TRBV13,TRBJ2-5,many
TGTGCCAGCAGTTACCCAGAGGTGGCGGGGCCCGGGGAGCTGTTTTTT,CASSYPEVAGPGELFF,-,TRBV6-2/TRBV6-3,TRBJ2-2,many
TGTGCCAGCAGTTTGGCAGGGGATGGTGAAGCTTTCTTT,CASSLAGDGEAFF,-,TRBV12-3/TRBV12-4,TRBJ1-1,many
TGTGCCAGCACCTGGGAGGAGACCCAGTACTTC,CASTWEETQYF,-,TRBV7-9,TRBJ2-5,many
TGTGCCAGCAGTGCCAACAGTAGCTATGGCTACACCTTC,CASSANSSYGYTF,-,TRBV28,TRBJ1-2,many
TGTGCCAGCAGTTTAATGGGCCCGGCAGTCACTGAAGCTTTCTTT,CASSLMGPAVTEAFF,-,TRBV12-3/TRBV12-4,TRBJ1-1,many
TGTGCCAGCAGCTTAGTCAAGATCCCTGAAGCTTTCTTT,CASSLVKIPEAFF,-,TRBV11-2,TRBJ1-1,many
TGTGCCAGCAGTGCTTTTTTATACAGGGAGTACGAGCAGTACTTC,CASSAFLYREYEQYF,-,TRBV6-1,TRBJ2-7,few
TGTGCCAGCAGTCGCCCGGGAACGTCTTACGAGCAGTACTTC,CASSRPGTSYEQYF,-,TRBV7-9,TRBJ2-7,few
TGTGCCAGTCGGGGGCAGGGCCTCGAAGAGACCCAGTACTTC,CASRGQGLEETQYF,-,TRBV19,TRBJ2-5,-
TGTGCCAGCAGCACCCCCCTGGGACATGAAATCTACGAGCAGTACTTC,CASSTPLGHEIYEQYF,-,TRBV6-1,TRBJ2-7,many
TGTGCCAGCAGTGAATACAGGGGTCAGGAGTACTTC,CASSEYRGQEYF,TRBD1,TRBV6-1,TRBJ2-7,many
TGTGCCTGGAGTCCTATGGGCAGCCCTGAAGCTTTCTTT,CAWSPMGSPEAFF,-,TRBV30,TRBJ1-1,few
TGTGCCAGTAGTCCCCGGGCGGGGATGAACACTGAAGCTTTCTTT,CASSPRAGMNTEAFF,-,TRBV19,TRBJ1-1,many
TGCAGTGCTAGGTCCAGGACAAGTTCTAACTATGGCTACACCTTC,CSARSRTSSNYGYTF,-,TRBV20-1,TRBJ1-2,-
TGTGCCAGCAGCCGGGAGTCCGTTTTAATGAACACTGAAGCTTTCTTT,CASSRESVLMNTEAFF,-,TRBV6-2/TRBV6-3,TRBJ1-1,many
TGTGCCAGCTTATCGACTGGGGGGGAGAACACTGAAGCTTTCTTT,CASLSTGGENTEAFF,-,TRBV19,TRBJ1-1,many
TGTGCCAGCAGTGTTCGTCCAAGGACAGCTCAGGGTAGCAATCAGCCCCAGCATTTT,CASSVRPRTAQGSNQPQHF,-,TRBV25-1,TRBJ1-5,many
TGCGCCAGCAGGGGGGACGGAACTGAAGCTTTCTTT,CASRGDGTEAFF,-,TRBV5-1,TRBJ1-1,many
TGTGCCAGCAGTGAAACAGCCTCTGGAAACACCATATATTTT,CASSETASGNTIYF,-,TRBV2,TRBJ1-3,many